One sample yielded the 13 T cell receptor beta chains listed below, sequenced in a study of PD-L1 blockade in urothelial cancer. Sequenced by immunoSEQ multiplex PCR; TCRdb stores in-frame clones only, minus some. Of 70,000 to 100,000 clones detected, roughly 84% appear once; the ten largest clones hold more than 2%. The time point is: pretreatment peripheral blood. The source material was PBMCs, sampled around atezolizumab (anti-PD-L1) treatment. The receptors derive from a man in his sixties with urothelial cancer.

V usage is TRBV5-1 and J usage is TRBJ2-4; D possibly corresponds to TRBD1 (6 bases). V lost 4 bases, J lost 1 base, and 15 bases lay in between. The CDR3 has 16 amino acids. Germline CDR1 reads SGHRS; CDR2 reads YFSETQ. DNA of the CDR3: TGCGCCAGCAGCCCCGAGGGTACAGGGGCCAAAAACATTCAGTACTTC. This gives the protein CASSPEGTGAKNIQYF. Together with reference TRBV5-1 and TRBJ2-4, the CDR3 gives the full variable domain: KAGVTQTPRYLIKTRGQQVTLSCSPISGHRSVSWYQQTPGQGLQFLFEYFSETQRNKGNFPGRFSGRQFSNSRSEMNVSTLELGDSALYLCASSPEGTGAKNIQYFGAGTRLSVL.

This clone showed up just a few times. The CDR3 nucleotides are TGTGCCATCAGTGAGTACGCAGGGGACAATTCACCCCTCCACTTT. This sequence encodes CAISEYAGDNSPLHF. J is TRBJ1-6 and V is TRBV10-3; D might be TRBD1 (6 bases). Deletions cut 1 base from V and 7 bases from J, with 11 bases between. The V gene's germline CDR1 is ENHRY and CDR2 SYGVKD. The CDR3 contains 15 residues.

This clone was seen a handful of times. Relative to the germline gene, one junction end is altered; a read error may explain this. The chain is built from TRBV7-9 and TRBJ1-1; 9 positions match TRBD1. The CDR3 has 15 amino acids. Germline V gives CDR1 SEHNR, CDR2 FQNEAQ (reference sequence). CDR3 sequence reads: CASSSDGTGNIEAFF. The DNA for the CDR3 is TGTGCCAGCAGCTCAGACGGGACAGGGAACATTGAAGCTTTCTTT.

The chain uses TRBV27 and TRBJ2-3, with 8 bases aligning to TRBD2. V gave up 3 bases and J gave up 2 bases; unmatched junction bases: 7. This CDR3 spans 16 amino acids. Per the germline V gene, CDR1 is MNHEY and CDR2 is SMNVEV (reference sequence). CDR3 sequence: CASSFLTGGPTDTQYF. In nucleotides, the CDR3 is TGTGCCAGCAGTTTCCTAACGGGGGGGCCCACAGATACGCAGTATTTT.

This chain links TRBV5-1 with TRBJ1-1, with no clear D. Trimming stripped 2 bases from V and 1 base from J, with 9 bases between. The V gene's germline CDR1 is SGHRS and CDR2 YFSETQ. There are 14 residues in the CDR3. CDR3 in amino acids: CASSLQPTNTEAFF. CDR3 coding DNA: TGCGCCAGCAGCTTACAGCCTACGAACACTGAAGCTTTCTTT.

This rearrangement joins TRBV7-2 to TRBJ2-7; 9 bases align to TRBD2. The CDR3 spans 16 residues. Trimming took 6 bases from V and 5 from J; bases not matched to a gene: 14. CDR1 is SGHTA, CDR2 FQGNSA, per germline. In nucleotides, the CDR3 is TGTGCCAGCAGTCTTACCCCCGGCGGGGGGGACCACGAGCAGTACTTC. Residues: CASSLTPGGGDHEQYF. The full variable domain, completed using reference TRBV7-2 and TRBJ2-7, is GAGVSQSPSNKVTEKGKDVELRCDPISGHTALYWYRQSLGQGLEFLIYFQGNSAPDKSGLPSDRFSAERTGGSVSTLTIQRTQQEDSAVYLCASSLTPGGGDHEQYFGPGTRLTVT.

The chain has TRBV4-1 and TRBJ1-4, with a weak D call TRBD1 (6 bases). V lost 0 bases and J lost 7, with 9 bases in between. Germline CDR1 and CDR2: MGHRA and YSYEKL. This CDR3 is 14 amino acids long. The CDR3 DNA sequence: TGCGCCAGCAGCCAAGATCAAGGGGGTGAAAAACTGTTTTTT. Translated, it gives CASSQDQGGEKLFF.

The chain employs TRBV5-1 and TRBJ2-1; 7 bases map to TRBD2. CDR1 SGHRS and CDR2 YFSETQ come from the germline V gene. The CDR3 runs to 14 residues. V dropped 8 bases and J dropped 9; count of bases not matched to a gene: 14. The CDR3 nucleotides are TGCGCCAGTGGGAGCGGGATAAAGGACGGTGAGCAGTTCTTC. Translation gives CASGSGIKDGEQFF.

The chain employs TRBV6-5 and TRBJ2-3; a possible D gene is TRBD2 (6 bases). Trimming took off 0 bases at V and 2 bases at J, with 9 bases between the two ends. This CDR3 is 15 amino acids long. The germline gives CDR1 MNHEY, CDR2 SVGAGI. CDR3 protein: CASSYSPGLTDTQYF. The CDR3 DNA sequence: TGTGCCAGCAGTTACTCGCCGGGACTCACAGATACGCAGTATTTT.

The CDR3 bases are TGTGCCAGCAGCTTGGGGCCCAGCCTAAGAGGTGGCTACACCTTC. Translation gives CASSLGPSLRGGYTF. This chain links TRBV5-4 with TRBJ1-2, with D unclear. CDR1 and CDR2 from the germline V gene are SGHNT and YYREEE (reference sequence). CDR3 length equals 15 residues. V was shortened by 0 bases and J by 7 bases, with 16 bases between the two germline ends.

With respect to this clone: A read error may produce the germline difference seen at one junction end. The DNA for the CDR3 is TGTGCCAGCAGTTACTCGAACGGACAGTGGAAGGCTTTT. This translates into CASSYSNGQWKAF. This chain uses TRBV6-6 with TRBJ1-4, with D possibly matching TRBD1 (6 bases). Germline CDR1 reads MNHNY; CDR2 reads SVGAGI (reference sequence). The CDR3 contains 13 residues.

The rearrangement uses TRBV6-1 and TRBJ1-2; 7 bases are a match to TRBD1. The V segment lost 7 bases and the J segment 5 bases; nucleotides outside the gene matches: 13. Germline V gives CDR1 MNHNS, CDR2 SASEGT. The CDR3 is 15 amino acids. The CDR3 nucleotides read TGTGCCAGCACCAAACCAGGGGGTCAAGATTATGGCTACACCTTC. Amino acid sequence: CASTKPGGQDYGYTF.

J is TRBJ1-5 and V is TRBV7-8; possible D gene TRBD1, 6 bases. Germline V lookup: CDR1 SGHVS, CDR2 FQNEAQ. The CDR3 runs 14 residues. The V gene lost 1 base and the J gene lost 3 bases, with 7 bases spanning the gap. The CDR3 loop is CASSLGQVNQPQHF. CDR3 in DNA: TGTGCCAGCAGCTTAGGACAGGTCAATCAGCCCCAGCATTTT.